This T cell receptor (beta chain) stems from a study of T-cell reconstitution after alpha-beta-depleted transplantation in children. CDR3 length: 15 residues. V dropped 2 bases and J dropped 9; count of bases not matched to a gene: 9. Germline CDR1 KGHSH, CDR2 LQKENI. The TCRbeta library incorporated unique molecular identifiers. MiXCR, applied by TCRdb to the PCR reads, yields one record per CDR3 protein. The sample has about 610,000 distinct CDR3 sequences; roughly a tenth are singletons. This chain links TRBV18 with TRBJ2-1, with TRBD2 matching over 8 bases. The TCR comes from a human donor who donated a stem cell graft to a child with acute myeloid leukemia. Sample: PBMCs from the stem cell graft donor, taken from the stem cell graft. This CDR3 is CASSPRAGADGEQFF. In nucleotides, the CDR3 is TGTGCCAGCTCACCAAGAGCGGGGGCCGATGGTGAGCAGTTCTTC.